These 29 T cell receptor beta chains were sequenced from one sample in a study of cytomegalovirus exposure and HLA in healthy donors. 60 Vbeta and 13 Jbeta primers were used in PCR. Profiling relied on immunoSEQ multiplex PCR, and the TCRdb table lists in-frame clones only, not all of them. The sample has about 160,000 clones, roughly 90% seen once. Sequenced material: PBMCs. These receptors all come from a woman aged 18-29 years in good health and CMV-seronegative.

The genes are TRBV11-3 and TRBJ2-2; no clear D. Germline V CDR1 and CDR2: SGHNT, YENEEA. The V and J ends lost 7 bases and 1 base respectively, with 10 bases between them. This CDR3 comprises 14 residues. CDR3 DNA sequence: TGTGCCAGCACCAACCAGGTGAACACCGGGGAGCTGTTTTTT. The encoded protein is CASTNQVNTGELFF.

The V gene is TRBV9, the J gene TRBJ1-6, with a weak D call TRBD1 (5 bases). Germline V CDR1 and CDR2: SGDLS, YYNGEE. V gave up 4 bases and J gave up 3 bases, with 14 bases separating them. The CDR3 totals 16 residues. The CDR3 DNA follows: TGTGCCAGCAGCCCAACAGGAGAAGGCTATAATTCACCCCTCCACTTT. Its translation is CASSPTGEGYNSPLHF.

V and J are TRBV4-1 and TRBJ1-2; no definite D call. The V end lost 0 bases, the J end lost 0 bases, and 11 bases lay between the germline ends. The CDR3 loop spans 16 amino acids. Germline-derived CDR1 and CDR2 are MGHRA and YSYEKL. CDR3 amino acids: CASSQDLSVSNYGYTF. DNA of the CDR3: TGCGCCAGCAGCCAAGATCTTAGCGTATCTAACTATGGCTACACCTTC.

V usage is TRBV28 and J usage is TRBJ1-5; D unclear. This CDR3 contains 13 residues. The ends were cut back, 6 bases at V and 9 bases at J, with 15 bases in the middle. CDR1 is MDHEN, CDR2 SYDVKM, per germline. This chain's CDR3 is CASSYGPARPQHF. The CDR3 nucleotides are TGTGCCAGCAGCTATGGGCCAGCTCGGCCCCAGCATTTT.

Comments on this clone: The DNA is left out, because the CDR3 cannot be placed on it with certainty; the CDR3 is given as TCRdb lists it. The chain joins TRBV12-1 to TRBJ2-2; TRBD1 is the table's D call, not checked against the DNA. TRBV12-1 is designated a pseudogene. The CDR3 length is 15 residues, termini included. The CDR3: CASSFAGGIGGELFF.

V gene TRBV7-9 combines with J gene TRBJ2-5, with no clear D. Matching the DNA end better, TRBJ2-7 makes the J call doubtful. The germline gives CDR1 SEHNR, CDR2 FQNEAQ (reference sequence). CDR3 length equals 14 residues. CDR3 amino acids: CASSLGRIHDEQYF. In nucleotides, the CDR3 is TGTGCCAGCAGCTTAGGCAGGATCCACGACGAGCAGTACTTC.

The V gene is TRBV12-5, the J gene TRBJ1-6, with TRBD1 matching over 8 bases. This CDR3 is 14 amino acids long. Trimming at V came to 2 bases and at J to 7 bases, leaving 1 base not matched to a gene. The germline CDR1 and CDR2 sequences are LGHNT and FRNRAP. The CDR3 spells CASGLTGGNSPLHF. DNA for the CDR3: TGTGCTAGTGGTTTGACAGGGGGAAATTCACCCCTCCACTTT.

The chain is built from TRBV28 and TRBJ2-2; D gene uncertain. Germline V gene lookup returns CDR1 MDHEN and CDR2 SYDVKM. Trimming cost V 7 bases and J 7 bases, with 10 bases left between them. This CDR3 has 12 amino acids. The CDR3 DNA follows: TGTGCCAGCACCTCCGGGTTCGGGGAGCTGTTTTTT. Residues: CASTSGFGELFF.

The rearrangement joins TRBV30 to TRBJ1-3; D not resolved. This CDR3 contains 11 residues. Trimming removed 1 base from V and 4 bases from J, with 2 bases in between. Germline CDR1 GTSNPN, CDR2 SVGIG (reference sequence). This chain's CDR3 is CAWSAGNTIYF. The CDR3 DNA follows: TGTGCCTGGAGTGCAGGAAACACCATATATTTT.

The chain has TRBV29-1 and TRBJ1-2, with a possible D match to TRBD1 (6 bases). This CDR3 contains 14 residues. Trimming left V 0 bases short and J 8 bases short, with 16 bases between. Per germline, CDR1 SQVTM and CDR2 ANQGSEA. CDR3 nucleotide sequence: TGCAGCGTTGAAGAGGTAGTCGGGGGGCCCGGCTACACCTTC. Translation: CSVEEVVGGPGYTF.

The chain recombines TRBV10-2 with TRBJ2-7; D gene uncertain. Germline-derived CDR1 and CDR2 are WSHSY and SAAADI. The CDR3 consists of 13 residues. Trimming removed 3 bases from V and 3 bases from J, with 9 bases in between. CDR3: CASSEGGDYEQYF. CDR3 DNA sequence: TGCGCCAGCAGTGAAGGCGGAGACTACGAGCAGTACTTC.

The J gene is TRBJ1-1, the V gene TRBV30, with D uncertain. Looked up from germline, CDR1 is GTSNPN and CDR2 is SVGIG (reference sequence). The CDR3 runs 13 residues. V lost 5 bases, J lost 3 bases, and 13 bases lay in between. CDR3 in DNA: TGTGCCTGGGGGCGCCAAGTGGACACTGAAGCTTTCTTT. As protein: CAWGRQVDTEAFF.

The chain joins TRBV14 to TRBJ1-2, with TRBD1 matching 8 bases. The CDR3 has 19 amino acids. Germline V CDR1 and CDR2: SGHDN, FVKESK. V shed 4 bases and J 4 bases; nucleotides not matched to a gene: 20. The CDR3 region is CASSRNLGGFRGPSYGYTF. CDR3 nucleotide sequence: TGTGCCAGCAGCCGCAACCTAGGGGGTTTCAGGGGGCCAAGCTATGGCTACACCTTC.

The chain recombines TRBV19 with TRBJ2-2; 10 nucleotides align to TRBD2. Germline loops: CDR1 LNHDA, CDR2 SQIVND (reference sequence). V was clipped by 3 bases and J by 4 bases; unmatched bases: 5. This CDR3 is built from 16 residues. This chain's CDR3 is CASSIGGLAVTGELFF. The CDR3 DNA sequence: TGTGCCAGTAGTATTGGTGGACTAGCGGTCACCGGGGAGCTGTTTTTT. Using reference TRBV19 and TRBJ2-2 for the parts outside the CDR3, the full variable domain is DGGITQSPKYLFRKEGQNVTLSCEQNLNHDAMYWYRQDPGQGLRLIYYSQIVNDFQKGDIAEGYSVSREKKESFPLTVTSAQKNPTAFYLCASSIGGLAVTGELFFGEGSRLTVL.

The chain has TRBV4-1 and TRBJ2-5; the D gene is possibly TRBD1 (6 bases). This CDR3 comprises 15 residues. The germline V gene has CDR1 MGHRA and CDR2 YSYEKL. The ends were cut back, 4 bases at V and 2 bases at J, with 14 bases in the middle. CDR3 loop: CASSLVWGHQETQYF. CDR3 nucleotide sequence: TGCGCCAGCAGCCTCGTTTGGGGGCATCAAGAGACCCAGTACTTC.

This chain joins TRBV25-1 and TRBJ1-2; 7 bases agree with TRBD1. J lost 7 bases, V lost 3 bases, and 5 bases had no gene match. The CDR3 contains 13 residues. Germline V gene lookup returns CDR1 MGHDK and CDR2 SYGVNS. The CDR3: CASSEIRGPGYTF. For the CDR3, the DNA is TGTGCCAGCAGTGAGATAAGGGGGCCTGGCTACACCTTC.

V and J are TRBV18 and TRBJ2-7; 11 positions agree with TRBD2. CDR1 and CDR2 (germline): KGHSH, LQKENI. V dropped 0 bases and J dropped 6; count of bases not matched to a gene: 7. This CDR3 contains 16 residues. This chain's CDR3 is CASSPPVSGGAGEQYF. For the CDR3, the DNA is TGTGCCAGCTCACCACCTGTTAGCGGGGGGGCCGGCGAGCAGTACTTC. The complete variable domain, with remaining parts taken from reference TRBV18 and TRBJ2-7, reads NAGVMQNPRHLVRRRGQEARLRCSPMKGHSHVYWYRQLPEEGLKFMVYLQKENIIDESGMPKERFSAEFPKEGPSILRIQQVVRGDSAAYFCASSPPVSGGAGEQYFGPGTRLTVT.

The chain recombines TRBV28 with TRBJ1-1; TRBD1 matches at 7 bases. This CDR3 contains 13 residues. Germline V gene data show CDR1 as MDHEN and CDR2 as SYDVKM. Trimming at V came to 5 bases and at J to 5 bases, leaving 5 bases not matched to a gene. CDR3 sequence (DNA): TGTGCCAGCAGTGCCAGGGGGAGGACTGAAGCTTTCTTT. Translated, it gives CASSARGRTEAFF. The variable domain in full, with the rest retrieved from reference TRBV28 and TRBJ1-1, is DVKVTQSSRYLVKRTGEKVFLECVQDMDHENMFWYRQDPGLGLRLIYFSYDVKMKEKGDIPEGYSVSREKKERFSLILESASTNQTSMYLCASSARGRTEAFFGQGTRLTVV.

Comments on this clone: Mismatch with germline at one junction end may stem from a read error. This CDR3 is CSSSLPNDRNYGYTF. For the CDR3, the DNA is TGTTCCAGCAGCCTCCCAAATGACAGGAACTATGGCTACACCTTC. The rearrangement links TRBV7-9 to TRBJ1-2, with D maybe TRBD1 (6 bases). The germline V gene encodes CDR1 SEHNR and CDR2 FQNEAQ (reference sequence). This CDR3 region has 15 residues.

This clone appeared once. The gene calls are TRBV6-1 and TRBJ1-6; possible D gene TRBD1, 6 bases. This CDR3 is built from 14 residues. Trimming shortened V by 3 bases and J by 5 bases, and 8 bases separated the two germline ends. Germline V gene data show CDR1 as MNHNS and CDR2 as SASEGT. The CDR3 sequence: CASSDRGDNSPLHF. In DNA, the CDR3 is TGTGCCAGCAGTGACAGGGGTGATAATTCACCCCTCCACTTT.

The chain couples TRBV4-1 to TRBJ2-6, with unresolved D. This CDR3 is 15 amino acids long. Trimming removed 4 bases at V and 4 bases at J, with 11 bases between. Germline CDR1 and CDR2: MGHRA and YSYEKL. This CDR3 is CASSPRQAGANVLTF. The DNA for the CDR3 is TGCGCCAGCAGCCCCCGACAAGCCGGGGCCAACGTCCTGACTTTC.

The chain has TRBV7-2 and TRBJ1-6; TRBD1 matches 7 bases. Germline CDR1 SGHTA, CDR2 FQGNSA. V lost 6 bases, J lost 3 bases, and 14 bases stayed unmatched. The CDR3 is 18 residues long. CDR3 coding DNA: TGTGCCAGCAGGGGGTCCCCAGGGGGTGGATTCTATAATTCACCCCTCCACTTT. This translates into CASRGSPGGGFYNSPLHF.

The chain joins TRBV6-5 to TRBJ1-2; 9 bases line up with TRBD1. Per the germline V gene, CDR1 is MNHEY and CDR2 is SVGAGI. This CDR3 spans 14 amino acids. V shed 4 bases and J 6 bases; nucleotides not matched to a gene: 6. The CDR3 sequence: CASSSVGTGNGYTF. The CDR3 region has the DNA TGTGCCAGCAGTTCCGTCGGGACAGGGAATGGCTACACCTTC.

The CDR3 sequence is CASTGGGTETQYF. DNA for the CDR3: TGTGCCAGCACGGGGGGCGGGACGGAGACCCAGTACTTC. The rearrangement links TRBV6-1 to TRBJ2-5, with D possibly matching TRBD2 (7 bases). Germline V gene sequence: CDR1 MNHNS, CDR2 SASEGT. The CDR3 consists of 13 residues. V lost 7 bases and J lost 5, with 14 bases in between.

V usage is TRBV11-2 and J usage is TRBJ2-5, with D unresolved. The germline V gene encodes CDR1 SGHAT and CDR2 FQNNGV. Trimming took off 5 bases at V and 1 base at J, with 8 bases between the two ends. The CDR3 extends over 13 amino acids. The CDR3 region has the DNA TGTGCCAGCAGCCCTGCAGTCCAAGAGACCCAGTACTTC. Translating gives CASSPAVQETQYF.

The chain combines TRBV5-6 with TRBJ1-1; TRBD1 matches 11 bases. J lost 3 bases, V lost 2 bases, and 6 bases had no gene match. CDR1 SGHDT and CDR2 YYEEEE come from the germline V gene. This CDR3 is built from 16 residues. CDR3 residues: CASSLPLGQGDTEAFF. In DNA form, the CDR3 reads TGTGCCAGCAGCTTACCCCTGGGACAGGGGGACACTGAAGCTTTCTTT.

This clone was seen just once. The chain has TRBV6-1 and TRBJ2-7, with D perhaps TRBD2 (5 bases). This CDR3 spans 15 amino acids. The germline CDR1 and CDR2 sequences are MNHNS and SASEGT. V lost 4 bases and J lost 0, with 13 bases in between. The CDR3 reads CASSVAGLSSYEQYF. The CDR3 DNA reads TGTGCCAGCAGTGTGGCGGGTCTTAGCTCCTACGAGCAGTACTTC.

This clone was detected only once. The chain employs TRBV6-1 and TRBJ1-2; a weak D match, TRBD1 (5 bases). The germline CDR1 and CDR2 sequences are MNHNS and SASEGT. V was shortened by 0 bases and J by 11 bases, with 16 bases between the two germline ends. The CDR3 has 14 residues. The CDR3 is CASSEAADSLPYTF. CDR3 DNA sequence: TGTGCCAGCAGTGAAGCAGCAGACAGCCTTCCTTACACCTTC.

V and J are TRBV7-9 and TRBJ2-7; perhaps TRBD2 as D (5 bases). The CDR3 runs 14 residues. V was clipped by 3 bases and J by 0 bases, with 9 bases between them. Germline-derived CDR1 and CDR2 are SEHNR and FQNEAQ (reference sequence). The CDR3 region is CASSFAGSSYEQYF. The CDR3 region has the DNA TGTGCCAGCAGCTTTGCGGGCAGCTCCTACGAGCAGTACTTC.